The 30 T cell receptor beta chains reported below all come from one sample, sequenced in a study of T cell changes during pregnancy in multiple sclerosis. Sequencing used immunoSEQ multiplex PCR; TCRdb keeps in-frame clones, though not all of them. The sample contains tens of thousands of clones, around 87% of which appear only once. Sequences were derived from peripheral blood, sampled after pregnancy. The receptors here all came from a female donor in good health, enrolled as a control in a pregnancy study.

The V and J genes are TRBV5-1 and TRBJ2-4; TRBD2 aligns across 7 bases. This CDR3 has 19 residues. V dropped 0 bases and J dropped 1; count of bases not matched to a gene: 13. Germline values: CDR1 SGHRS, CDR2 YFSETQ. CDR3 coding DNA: TGCGCCAGCAGCTTGGACCCCGGGGGAGGGAGGGAGGCCAAAAACATTCAGTACTTC. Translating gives CASSLDPGGGREAKNIQYF. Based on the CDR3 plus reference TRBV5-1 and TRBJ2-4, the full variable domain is KAGVTQTPRYLIKTRGQQVTLSCSPISGHRSVSWYQQTPGQGLQFLFEYFSETQRNKGNFPGRFSGRQFSNSRSEMNVSTLELGDSALYLCASSLDPGGGREAKNIQYFGAGTRLSVL.

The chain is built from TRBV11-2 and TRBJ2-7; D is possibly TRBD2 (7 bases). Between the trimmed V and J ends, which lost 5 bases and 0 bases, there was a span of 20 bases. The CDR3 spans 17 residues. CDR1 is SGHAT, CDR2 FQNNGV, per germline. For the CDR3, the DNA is TGTGCCAGCAGCCAAGACGGGGGGCGGGGAAGCTCCTACGAGCAGTACTTC. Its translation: CASSQDGGRGSSYEQYF.

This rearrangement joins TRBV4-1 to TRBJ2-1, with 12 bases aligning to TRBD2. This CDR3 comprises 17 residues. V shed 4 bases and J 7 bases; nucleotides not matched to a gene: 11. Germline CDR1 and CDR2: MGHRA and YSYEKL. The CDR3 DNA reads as TGCGCCAGCAGCCCAGGACTAGCGGGAAAGTTGAGGAATGAGCAGTTCTTC. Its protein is CASSPGLAGKLRNEQFF.

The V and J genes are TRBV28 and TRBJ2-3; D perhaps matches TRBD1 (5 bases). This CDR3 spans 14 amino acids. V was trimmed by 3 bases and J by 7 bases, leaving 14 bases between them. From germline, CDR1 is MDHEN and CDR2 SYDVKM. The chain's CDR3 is CASSFLRRENTQYF. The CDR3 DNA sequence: TGTGCCAGCAGTTTTCTCCGCAGGGAAAATACGCAGTATTTT.

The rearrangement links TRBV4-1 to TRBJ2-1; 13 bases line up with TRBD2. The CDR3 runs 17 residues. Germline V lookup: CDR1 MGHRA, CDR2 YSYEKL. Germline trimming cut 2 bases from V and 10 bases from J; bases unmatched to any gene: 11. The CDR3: CASSQRLAGGVPGEQFF. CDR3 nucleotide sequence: TGCGCCAGCAGCCAACGACTAGCGGGGGGCGTCCCGGGCGAGCAGTTCTTC.

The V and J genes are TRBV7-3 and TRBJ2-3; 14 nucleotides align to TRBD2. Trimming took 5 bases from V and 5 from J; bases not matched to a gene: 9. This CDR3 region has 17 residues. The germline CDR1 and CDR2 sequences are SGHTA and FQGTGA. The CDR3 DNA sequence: TGTGCCAGCAGCCGGATGACTAGCGGGAGGGATCGAGATACGCAGTATTTT. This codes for CASSRMTSGRDRDTQYF.

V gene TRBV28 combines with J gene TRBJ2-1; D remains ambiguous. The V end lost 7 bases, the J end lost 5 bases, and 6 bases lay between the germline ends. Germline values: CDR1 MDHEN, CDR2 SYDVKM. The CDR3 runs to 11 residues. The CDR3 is CASTLHNEQFF. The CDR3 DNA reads TGTGCCAGCACTCTTCACAATGAGCAGTTCTTC.

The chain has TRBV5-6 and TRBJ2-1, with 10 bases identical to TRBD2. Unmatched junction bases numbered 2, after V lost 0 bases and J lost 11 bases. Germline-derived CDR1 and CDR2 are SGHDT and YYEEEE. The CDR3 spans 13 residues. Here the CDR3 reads CASSLGSGGQQFF. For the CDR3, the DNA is TGTGCCAGCAGCTTGGGTAGCGGGGGGCAGCAGTTCTTC.

The CDR3 nucleotides read TGTGCCAGCAGTCCTCCAGGGGAGACCCACGAGCAGTACTTC. Residues: CASSPPGETHEQYF. J is TRBJ2-7 and V is TRBV28; D is possibly TRBD1 (6 bases). With 5 bases removed from V and 5 bases from J, the gap between germline ends came to 16 bases. The CDR3 runs to 14 residues. Germline V CDR1 and CDR2: MDHEN, SYDVKM.

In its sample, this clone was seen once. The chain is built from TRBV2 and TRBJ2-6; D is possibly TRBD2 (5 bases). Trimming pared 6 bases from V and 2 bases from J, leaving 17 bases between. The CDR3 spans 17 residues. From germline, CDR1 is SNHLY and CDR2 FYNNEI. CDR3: CASRLRALRPGANVLTF. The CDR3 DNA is TGTGCCAGCAGGCTGAGGGCCCTCAGGCCTGGGGCCAACGTCCTGACTTTC.

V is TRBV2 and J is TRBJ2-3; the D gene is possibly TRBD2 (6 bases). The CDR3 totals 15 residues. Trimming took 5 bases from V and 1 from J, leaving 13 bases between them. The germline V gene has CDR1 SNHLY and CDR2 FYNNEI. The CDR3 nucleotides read TGTGCCAGCAGTATGAAACTAGCTCGCACAGATACGCAGTATTTT. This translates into CASSMKLARTDTQYF.

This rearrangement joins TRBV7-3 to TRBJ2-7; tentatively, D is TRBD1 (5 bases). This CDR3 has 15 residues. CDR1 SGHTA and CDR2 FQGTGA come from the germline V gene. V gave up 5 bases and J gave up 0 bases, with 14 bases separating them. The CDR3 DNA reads TGTGCCAGCAGCCCCGGTTGGGGCGGCTCCTACGAGCAGTACTTC. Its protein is CASSPGWGGSYEQYF. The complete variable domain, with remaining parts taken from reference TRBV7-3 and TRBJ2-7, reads GAGVSQTPSNKVTEKGKYVELRCDPISGHTALYWYRQSLGQGPEFLIYFQGTGAADDSGLPNDRFFAVRPEGSVSTLKIQRTERGDSAVYLCASSPGWGGSYEQYFGPGTRLTVT.

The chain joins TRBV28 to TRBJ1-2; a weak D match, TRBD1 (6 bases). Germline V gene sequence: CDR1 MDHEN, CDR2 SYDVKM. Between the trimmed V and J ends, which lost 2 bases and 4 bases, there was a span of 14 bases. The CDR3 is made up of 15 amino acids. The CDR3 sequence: CASSLKTGLPYGYTF. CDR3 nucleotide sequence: TGTGCCAGCAGTTTAAAGACAGGCCTACCCTATGGCTACACCTTC.

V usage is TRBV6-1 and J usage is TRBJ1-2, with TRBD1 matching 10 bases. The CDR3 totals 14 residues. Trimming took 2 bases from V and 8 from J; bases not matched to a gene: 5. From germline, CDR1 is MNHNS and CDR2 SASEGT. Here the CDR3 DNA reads TGTGCCAGCAGTGAATTGGGACAGGGGAGCGGCTACACCTTC. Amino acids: CASSELGQGSGYTF.

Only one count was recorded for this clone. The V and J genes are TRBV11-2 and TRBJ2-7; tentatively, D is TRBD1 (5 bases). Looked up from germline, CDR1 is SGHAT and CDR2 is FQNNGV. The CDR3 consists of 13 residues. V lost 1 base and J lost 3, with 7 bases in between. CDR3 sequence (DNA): TGTGCCAGCAGCTTAGCGCAGGGCTACGAGCAGTACTTC. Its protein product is CASSLAQGYEQYF. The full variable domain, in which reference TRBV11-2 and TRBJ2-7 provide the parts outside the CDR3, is EAGVAQSPRYKIIEKRQSVAFWCNPISGHATLYWYQQILGQGPKLLIQFQNNGVVDDSQLPKDRFSAERLKGVDSTLKIQPAKLEDSAVYLCASSLAQGYEQYFGPGTRLTVT.

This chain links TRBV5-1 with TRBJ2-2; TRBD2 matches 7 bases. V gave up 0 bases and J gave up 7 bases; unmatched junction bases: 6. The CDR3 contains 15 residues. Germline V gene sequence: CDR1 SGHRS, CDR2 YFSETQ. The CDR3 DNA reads TGCGCCAGCAGCTTGGGCGGACTAGACAACGGGGAGCTGTTTTTT. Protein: CASSLGGLDNGELFF.

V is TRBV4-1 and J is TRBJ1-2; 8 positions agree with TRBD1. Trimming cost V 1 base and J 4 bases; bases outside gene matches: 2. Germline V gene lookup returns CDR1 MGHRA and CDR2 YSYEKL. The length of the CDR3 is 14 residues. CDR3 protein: CASSQAGQGYGYTF. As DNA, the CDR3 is TGCGCCAGCAGCCAAGCCGGACAGGGCTATGGCTACACCTTC.

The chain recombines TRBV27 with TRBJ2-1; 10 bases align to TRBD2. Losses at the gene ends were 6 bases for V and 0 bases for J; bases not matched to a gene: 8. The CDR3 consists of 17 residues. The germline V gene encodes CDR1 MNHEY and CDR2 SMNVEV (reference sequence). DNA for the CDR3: TGTGCCAGCAGGGGTCGTAGCGGGGGGAGCTCCTACAATGAGCAGTTCTTC. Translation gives CASRGRSGGSSYNEQFF.

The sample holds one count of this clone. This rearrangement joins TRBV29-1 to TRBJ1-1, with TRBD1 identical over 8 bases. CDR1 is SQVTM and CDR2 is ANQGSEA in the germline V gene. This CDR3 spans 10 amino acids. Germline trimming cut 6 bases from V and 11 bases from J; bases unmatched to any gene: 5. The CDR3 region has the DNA TGCAGCGTGGTGACAGGGGCGGCTTTCTTT. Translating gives CSVVTGAAFF. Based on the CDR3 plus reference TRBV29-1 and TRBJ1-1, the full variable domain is SAVISQKPSRDICQRGTSLTIQCQVDSQVTMMFWYRQQPGQSLTLIATANQGSEATYESGFVIDKFPISRPNLTFSTLTVSNMSPEDSSIYLCSVVTGAAFFGQGTRLTVV.

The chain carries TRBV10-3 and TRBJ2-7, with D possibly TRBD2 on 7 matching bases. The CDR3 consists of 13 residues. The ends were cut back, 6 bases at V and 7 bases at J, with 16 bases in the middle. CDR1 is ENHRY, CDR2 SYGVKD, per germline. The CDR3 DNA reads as TGTGCCATCAGAGAGACGGGGGGCGGGGAGCAGTACTTC. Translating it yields CAIRETGGGEQYF.

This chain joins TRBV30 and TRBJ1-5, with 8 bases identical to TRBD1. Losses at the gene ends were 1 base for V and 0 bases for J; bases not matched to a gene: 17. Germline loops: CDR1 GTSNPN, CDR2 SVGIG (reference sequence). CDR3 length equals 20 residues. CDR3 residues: CAWSAKVPGQATYSNQPQHF. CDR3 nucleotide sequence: TGTGCCTGGAGTGCGAAAGTCCCGGGACAGGCGACCTATAGCAATCAGCCCCAGCATTTT.

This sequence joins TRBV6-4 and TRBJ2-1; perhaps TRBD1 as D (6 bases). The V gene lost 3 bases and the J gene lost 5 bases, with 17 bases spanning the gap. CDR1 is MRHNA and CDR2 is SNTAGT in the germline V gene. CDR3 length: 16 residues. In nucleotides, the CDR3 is TGTGCCAGCAGTGAACACCAGGGGAAAGGGCACAATGAGCAGTTCTTC. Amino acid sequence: CASSEHQGKGHNEQFF.

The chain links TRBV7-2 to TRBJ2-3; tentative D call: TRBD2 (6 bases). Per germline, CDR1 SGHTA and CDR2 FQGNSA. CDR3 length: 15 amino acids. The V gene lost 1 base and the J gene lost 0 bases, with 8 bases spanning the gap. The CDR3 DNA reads TGTGCCAGCAGCTTAGGCGGGAAGAGCACAGATACGCAGTATTTT. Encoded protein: CASSLGGKSTDTQYF. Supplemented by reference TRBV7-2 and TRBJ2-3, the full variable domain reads GAGVSQSPSNKVTEKGKDVELRCDPISGHTALYWYRQSLGQGLEFLIYFQGNSAPDKSGLPSDRFSAERTGGSVSTLTIQRTQQEDSAVYLCASSLGGKSTDTQYFGPGTRLTVL.

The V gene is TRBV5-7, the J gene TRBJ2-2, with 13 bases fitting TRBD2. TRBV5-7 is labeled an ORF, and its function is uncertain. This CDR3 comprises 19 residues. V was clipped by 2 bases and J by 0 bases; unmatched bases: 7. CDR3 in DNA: TGTGCCAGCAGCTTAACCGGGACTAGCGGGGAGTCGAACACCGGGGAGCTGTTTTTT. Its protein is CASSLTGTSGESNTGELFF.

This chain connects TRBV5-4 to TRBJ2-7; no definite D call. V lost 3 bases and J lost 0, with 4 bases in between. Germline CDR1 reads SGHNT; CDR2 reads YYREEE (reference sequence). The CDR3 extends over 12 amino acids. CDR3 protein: CASSSSSYEQYF. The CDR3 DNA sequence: TGTGCCAGCAGCTCGTCCTCCTACGAGCAGTACTTC.

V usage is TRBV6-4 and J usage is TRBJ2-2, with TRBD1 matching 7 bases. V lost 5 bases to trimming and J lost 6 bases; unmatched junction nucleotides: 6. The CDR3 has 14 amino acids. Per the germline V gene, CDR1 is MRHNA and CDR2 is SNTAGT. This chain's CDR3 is CASSKTGSPGELFF. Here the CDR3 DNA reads TGTGCCAGCAGTAAGACAGGGTCGCCCGGGGAGCTGTTTTTT.

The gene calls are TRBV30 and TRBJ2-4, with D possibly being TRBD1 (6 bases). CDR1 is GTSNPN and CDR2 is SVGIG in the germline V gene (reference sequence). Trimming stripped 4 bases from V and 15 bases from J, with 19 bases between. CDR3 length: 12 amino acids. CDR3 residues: CAWKEDSFDTYF. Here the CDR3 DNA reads TGTGCCTGGAAAGAGGACAGCTTCGATACGTACTTC.

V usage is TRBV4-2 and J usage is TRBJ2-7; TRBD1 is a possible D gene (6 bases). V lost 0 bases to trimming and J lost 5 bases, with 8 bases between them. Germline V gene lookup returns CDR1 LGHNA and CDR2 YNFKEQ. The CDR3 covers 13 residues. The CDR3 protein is CASSQDRGNEQYF. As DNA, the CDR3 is TGTGCCAGCAGCCAAGACAGGGGTAACGAGCAGTACTTC.

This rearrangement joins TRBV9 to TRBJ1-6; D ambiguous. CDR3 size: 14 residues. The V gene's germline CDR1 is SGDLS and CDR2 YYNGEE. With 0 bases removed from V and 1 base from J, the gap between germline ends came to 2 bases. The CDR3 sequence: CASSVASYNSPLHF. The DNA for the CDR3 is TGTGCCAGCAGCGTAGCTTCCTATAATTCACCCCTCCACTTT.

CDR3: CASRERGSYNEQFF. CDR3 nucleotide sequence: TGTGCCAGCAGGGAGCGGGGGAGCTACAATGAGCAGTTCTTC. The rearrangement links TRBV6-1 to TRBJ2-1; 8 nucleotides match TRBD2. V shed 6 bases, J shed 3 bases, and the junction held 4 bases outside the gene matches. In germline, CDR1 is MNHNS, CDR2 SASEGT. The length of the CDR3 is 14 residues.